The rows below give T cell receptor beta chains drawn from one sample of a study of blood T cell repertoires in COVID-19. Profiling relied on immunoSEQ multiplex PCR, and the TCRdb table lists in-frame clones only, not all of them. Among under 75,000 clones listed, about nine tenths were seen once. Sequencing was done on a sample of peripheral blood. These receptors all stem from a man aged 30 to 45 with acute or convalescent COVID-19. Both conserved end residues are part of each CDR3. The listing skips clone size in some rows; elsewhere it reads once, few, many or a size class.

size,J,V,CDR3
few,TRBJ1-6,TRBV2,CASSEARVNSPLHF
NA,TRBJ2-7,TRBV5-4,CASSRAEDLSYEQYF
once,TRBJ1-6,TRBV5-6,CASSLAGGYSPLHF
NA,TRBJ2-5,TRBV19,CASSIWGHQETQYF
NA,TRBJ2-1,TRBV2,CASSARTGSINEQFF
NA,TRBJ2-1,TRBV7-6,CASSPAEAVYNEQFF
NA,TRBJ2-1,TRBV5-1,CASSPGTGSNEQFF
NA,TRBJ1-5,TRBV15,CATLTAGGSQPQHF
NA,TRBJ2-7,TRBV30,CAWSEWDRGLYEQYF
NA,TRBJ1-2,TRBV30,CAWQGNNYGYTF
NA,TRBJ1-2,TRBV5-4,CASSLEGTGGYGYTF
NA,TRBJ1-2,TRBV2,CASSATGGSYGYTF
NA,TRBJ1-2,TRBV14,CASSQINRTGGYTF
NA,TRBJ1-1,TRBV7-8,CASSPYPENTEAFF
NA,TRBJ1-4,TRBV7-9,CASSRGTGGEKLFF
NA,TRBJ2-5,TRBV21-1,CASSEGLALGETQYF
NA,TRBJ1-1,TRBV5-5,CASAKGPGQMNTEAFF
NA,TRBJ2-1,TRBV6-2/TRBV6-3,CASSSKTRTSGYNEQFF
few,TRBJ2-2,TRBV6-5,CASSTTSGRMGELFF
NA,TRBJ2-7,TRBV19,CASSHPGQEAYEQYF
NA,TRBJ1-2,TRBV2,CASSATGTLSGYTF
NA,TRBJ1-4,TRBV27,CASRETGGSGEKLFF
NA,TRBJ1-5,TRBV7-2,CASSPDRTRPQHF
NA,TRBJ2-7,TRBV5-1,CASSLEPGQPYEQYF
NA,TRBJ2-7,TRBV6-5,CASSIRTGLPYEQYF
NA,TRBJ2-7,TRBV7-9,CASSILTGNEQYF
NA,TRBJ1-3,TRBV5-1,CASSLGVSDGDTIYF
NA,TRBJ1-5,TRBV28,CASGGGRSNQPQHF
NA,TRBJ1-6,TRBV28,CASSTSGNSPLHF
NA,TRBJ1-2,TRBV19,CASSIRSGTANYGYTF
NA,TRBJ1-2,TRBV7-2,CASSSRGFYGYTF
NA,TRBJ2-3,TRBV24-1,CATSETGSTDTQYF
NA,TRBJ1-5,TRBV5-6,CASSSGGWVNQPQHF
NA,TRBJ1-6,TRBV6-5,CASRPGGASPLHF
NA,TRBJ1-6,TRBV5-1,CASSPGPQDSPLHF
NA,TRBJ2-1,TRBV5-1,CASTNGQGFYNEQFF
NA,TRBJ1-5,TRBV27,CASSLSWGGGNQPQHF
NA,TRBJ1-2,TRBV6-1,CASSEAQGYNYGYTF
NA,TRBJ1-4,TRBV10-1,CASSRSLNEKLFF
few,TRBJ2-7,TRBV6-5,CASSKEGTYEQYF
NA,TRBJ2-1,TRBV5-4,CASSSPGGAGAYNEQFF
once,TRBJ1-2,TRBV5-6,CASSLGIGVGYTF
NA,TRBJ1-1,TRBV3-1/TRBV3-2,CASSHGQKGTEAFF
NA,TRBJ2-1,TRBV18,CASSPRAGGAYNEQFF
NA,TRBJ2-3,TRBV5-5,CASSPRGLNTDTQYF
NA,TRBJ1-5,TRBV6-5,CASARTGNSNQPQHF
once,TRBJ1-1,TRBV29-1,CSVVGKQGRRFTEAFF
NA,TRBJ1-1,TRBV12-3/TRBV12-4,CASSWGQGPEAFF
NA,TRBJ2-2,TRBV18,CASSLTGIGELFF
once,TRBJ1-1,TRBV5-1,CASSLEGGGTEAFF
NA,TRBJ1-3,TRBV19,CASRDIGGNTIYF
NA,TRBJ1-1,TRBV5-5,CASSLVGGRTNTEAFF
NA,TRBJ2-3,TRBV7-2,CASSPDMGRAEDTQYF
NA,TRBJ1-1,TRBV6-5,CASSYSTANTEAFF
NA,TRBJ1-4,TRBV29-1,CSVQGAGEKLFF
NA,TRBJ2-3,TRBV27,CASSHRGPLDTQYF
few,TRBJ2-5,TRBV19,CASSTGTGDLQETQYF
once,TRBJ1-2,TRBV6-6,CASSYAMSGNYGYTF
NA,TRBJ2-5,TRBV5-1,CASSLEPPGVGETQYF
NA,TRBJ2-1,TRBV5-4,CASSPGDRASYNEQFF